This T cell receptor (beta chain) was obtained from a study of shared clonotypes between healthy human individuals (TCRdb year 2020). For context, the study as a whole: The cohort comprised two women and a few men aged 18 to 49 years. To estimate repertoire size and how much clonotype sharing occurs between individuals, the study deeply sequenced the blood TCR repertoires of a handful of healthy adults. Libraries were prepared and TCR repertoires were sequenced by different laboratories using diverse techniques, in order to increase sequencing depth and limit assay-specific biases. Between about 0.85 and 8.9 billion PBMCs per donor were obtained by leukapheresis.

Using the deep immunoSEQ assay, TCR CDR3 regions were amplified from genomic DNA by multiplex PCR. Extracted genomic DNA from each cell subset was distributed evenly across all wells of several immunoSEQ 96-well plates, and each plate was treated as a replicate. For unsorted PBMC, approximately 310 ng genomic DNA, equal to about 30,000 T cell genomes, was loaded into each replicate PCR. Ten immunoSEQ deep assay plates were used to sequence the unsorted PBMC genomic DNA. Purified libraries were quantified with a Qubit 3.0 fluorometer, sized on a Bioanalyzer 2100, and re-quantified with the KAPA Library Quantification kit. Every immunoSEQ 96-well plate was sequenced on a dedicated single-read 150-cycle Illumina NextSeq 550 flow cell. In the paper's pipeline: Because the immunoSEQ output held only junctional sequences and lacked quality scores, the filtering could not match the filtering applied to full-length reads. To assign V/J genes and CDR3, sequences were annotated using PyIR, a Python wrapper for IgBLAST v1.9, with IMGT germline references. Any read was removed if the V/J assignment was weak (E-value above 1e-6), the CDR3 was missing, or the read contained stop codons, out-of-frame junctions, or ambiguous translated residues. V3J clonotypes were defined by identical inferred V gene, J gene, and CDR3 amino acid sequence. To compute the percentage overlap between repertoires, the number of shared unique clonotypes was divided by the size of the smaller repertoire. Repertoire richness was assessed with RTK rarefaction, the Chao1 estimator, and Recon v2.1 estimates of unobserved clonotypes. As stored in TCRdb, this immuneACCESS dataset retains in-frame rearrangements with V and J assigned. A fraction of the clones does not appear; measured against another copy, unresolved V genes explain less than half of the discrepancy, and the remainder lacks a known reason. V and J calls and clone size are copied from that table; D and trimming were computed from the DNA. The sample table shows about 480,000 clones, and 75% to 85% are seen once. The ten largest clones represent under 15% of the sample.

Overall study outcomes, separate from this receptor: Based on pairwise subsampling, the degree of clonotype sharing among donors was expected to be affected by sequencing depth. Only blood was sampled, and tissue TCR repertoires likely differ from those in blood. The genetic and exposure-history diversity represented was limited by the small number of donors.

To note about this clone: Its cognate antigen has yet to be identified. Per-base quality was not reported, and no clone a single base away is much larger than it.

V loses 1 base of germline sequence and J loses 0 bases, and the interval between the two ends is 8 bases. The germline V gene yields KGHSH for CDR1 and LQKENI for CDR2. From the cysteine up to the phenylalanine, the CDR3 has a length of 15 residues. The read is trimmed to its CDR3 DNA, 45 bases read in frame from base 1. The donors were healthy, HIV-negative adults who had no recently reported acute infections or vaccinations. All donors were Caucasian adults living in Nashville, Tennessee, USA. In the unsorted samples, tens of millions of PBMCs were counted, and genomic DNA was extracted using the QIAamp DNA Blood Mini kit. Blood was collected by leukapheresis, and PBMCs were isolated by Ficoll-Histopaque density gradient centrifugation and then cryopreserved in liquid nitrogen vapor phase.

The receptor comes from a woman aged 40-49 years in good health. Some clones in this sample may be carry-over from other donors' samples. The chain couples TRBV18 to TRBJ2-3; a confident D gene designation cannot be given. The sample was PBMCs. The CDR3 has the sequence CASSPRYTSTDTQYF. The DNA is TGTGCCAGCTCACCACGGTATACTAGCACAGATACGCAGTATTTT.